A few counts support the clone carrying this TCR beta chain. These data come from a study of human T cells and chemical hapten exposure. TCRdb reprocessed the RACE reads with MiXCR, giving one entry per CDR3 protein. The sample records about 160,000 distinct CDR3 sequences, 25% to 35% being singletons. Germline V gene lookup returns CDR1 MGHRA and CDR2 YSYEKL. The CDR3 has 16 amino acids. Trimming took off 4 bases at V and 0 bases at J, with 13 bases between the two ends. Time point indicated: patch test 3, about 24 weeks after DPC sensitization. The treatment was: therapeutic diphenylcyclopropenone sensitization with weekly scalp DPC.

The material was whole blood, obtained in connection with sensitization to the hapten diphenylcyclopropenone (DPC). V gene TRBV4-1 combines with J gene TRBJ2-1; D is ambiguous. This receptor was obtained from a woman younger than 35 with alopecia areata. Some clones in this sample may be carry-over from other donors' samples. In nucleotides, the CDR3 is TGCGCCAGCAGCCTCCCAGGTCCCGGCTCCTACAATGAGCAGTTCTTC. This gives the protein CASSLPGPGSYNEQFF.